The clone carrying this T cell receptor (beta chain) was detected many times. Its antigen is currently unknown. The authors reverse transcribed about 0.5 to 1 ug RNA with random hexamers. An immunoSEQ multiplex PCR amplified TCR beta CDR3 over 54 Vbeta and 13 Jbeta. MiXCR, applied by TCRdb to the immunoSEQ multiplex PCR reads, yields one record per CDR3 protein. The sample contains about 300,000 distinct CDR3 sequences, over 75% of which appear only once. The multiple sclerosis control group was made up of treatment-naive patients with stable or active relapsing-remitting disease. This record belongs to a study of CD8 T cells in Susac syndrome. Whole-study results and caveats: The study acknowledged a relatively small number of individuals in its TCR sequencing and HLA analysis.

V was pared by 3 bases and J by 1 base, with 3 bases of the junction left unmatched. This CDR3 contains 15 residues. Per the germline V gene, CDR1 is MNHEY and CDR2 is SVGEGT. This receptor was obtained from a human donor with multiple sclerosis. The chain employs TRBV6-2 or TRBV6-3 and TRBJ2-7; 10 bases agree with TRBD2. Sequenced input: CD8+ T cells from PBMCs. Here the CDR3 DNA reads TGTGCCAGCAGTTATTCTAGCGGGGGTTCCTACGAGCAGTACTTC. This codes for CASSYSSGGSYEQYF.